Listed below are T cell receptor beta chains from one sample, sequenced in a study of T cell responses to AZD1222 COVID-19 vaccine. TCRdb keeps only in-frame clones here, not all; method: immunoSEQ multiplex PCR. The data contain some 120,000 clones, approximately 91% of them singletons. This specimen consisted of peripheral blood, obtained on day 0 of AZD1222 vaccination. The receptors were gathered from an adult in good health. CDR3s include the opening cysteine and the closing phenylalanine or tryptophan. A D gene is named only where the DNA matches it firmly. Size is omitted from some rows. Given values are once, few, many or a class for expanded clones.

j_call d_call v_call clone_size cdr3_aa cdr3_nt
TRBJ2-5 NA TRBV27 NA CASSLTGMGGETQYF TGTGCCAGCAGTTTAACAGGGATGGGGGGAGAGACCCAGTACTTC
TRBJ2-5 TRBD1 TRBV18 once CASTGTGDETQYF TGTGCCAGCACCGGGACAGGGGATGAGACCCAGTACTTC
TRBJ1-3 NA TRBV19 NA CASSTRGMGIGNTIYF TGTGCCAGTAGTACCCGAGGTATGGGGATCGGAAACACCATATATTTT
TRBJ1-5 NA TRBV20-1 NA CSASRGGNQPQHF TGCAGTGCTAGTAGGGGTGGCAATCAGCCCCAGCATTTT
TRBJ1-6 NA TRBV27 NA CASSLTEKNSPLHF TGTGCCAGCAGTCTGACAGAGAAGAATTCACCCCTCCACTTT
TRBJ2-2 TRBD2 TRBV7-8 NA CASSLPGGRTSGELFF TGTGCCAGCAGCTTACCGGGAGGGCGAACATCCGGGGAGCTGTTTTTT
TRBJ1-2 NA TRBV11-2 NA CASSLDFGGQGGYTF TGTGCCAGCAGCTTAGATTTCGGGGGGCAAGGTGGCTACACCTTC
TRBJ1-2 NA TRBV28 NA CAASVGPTGGYTF TGTGCCGCAAGTGTGGGCCCGACGGGAGGCTACACCTTC
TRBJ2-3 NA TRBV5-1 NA CASSPGQYTDTQYF TGCGCCAGCAGCCCCGGTCAATACACAGATACGCAGTATTTT
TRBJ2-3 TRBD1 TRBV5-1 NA CASSLTGESTDTQYF TGCGCCAGCAGCCTCACAGGGGAATCGACAGATACGCAGTATTTT
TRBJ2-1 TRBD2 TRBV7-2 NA CASSLTSGGSNEQFF TGTGCCAGCAGCTTGACTAGCGGGGGTAGTAATGAGCAGTTCTTC
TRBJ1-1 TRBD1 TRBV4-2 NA CASSHQGGNTEAFF TGTGCCAGCAGCCACCAGGGGGGGAACACTGAAGCTTTCTTT
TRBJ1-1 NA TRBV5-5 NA CASSLVTSTEAFF TGTGCCAGCAGCTTGGTCACGAGCACTGAAGCTTTCTTT
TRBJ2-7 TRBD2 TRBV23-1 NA CASSHLRSGGHYEQYF TGCGCCAGCAGTCACCTCCGTAGCGGGGGGCACTACGAGCAGTACTTC
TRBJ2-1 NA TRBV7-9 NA CASSIDYNEQFF TGTGCCAGCAGCATAGATTACAATGAGCAGTTCTTC
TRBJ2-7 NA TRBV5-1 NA CASSVDSPSYEQYF TGCGCCAGCAGCGTGGACAGTCCCTCCTACGAGCAGTACTTC
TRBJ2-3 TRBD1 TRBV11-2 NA CASSSLEWTGVEDTQYF TGTGCCAGCAGCAGCTTAGAATGGACAGGGGTGGAAGATACGCAGTATTTT
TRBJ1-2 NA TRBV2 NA CASSDEGRGGCTF TGTGCCAGCAGTGATGAGGGGAGGGGCGGCTGCACCTTC
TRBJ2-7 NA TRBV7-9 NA CASSATGTVSYEQYF TGTGCCAGCAGTGCCACCGGGACGGTCTCCTACGAGCAGTACTTC
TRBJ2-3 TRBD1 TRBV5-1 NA CASSTGTGTDTQYF TGCGCCAGCAGCACCGGGACAGGCACAGATACGCAGTATTTT
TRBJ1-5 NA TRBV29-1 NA CSVADGFLGNQPQHF TGCAGCGTCGCGGACGGCTTTCTAGGCAATCAGCCCCAGCATTTT
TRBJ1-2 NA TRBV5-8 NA CASSNNVYGYTF TGTGCCAGCAGCAATAACGTCTATGGCTACACCTTC
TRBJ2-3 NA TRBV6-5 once CATRTSTSTDTQYF TGTGCCACCCGGACATCTACTAGCACAGATACGCAGTATTTT
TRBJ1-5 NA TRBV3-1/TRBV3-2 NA CASSQDTTGNQPQHF TGTGCCAGCAGCCAAGATACCACAGGGAATCAGCCCCAGCATTTT
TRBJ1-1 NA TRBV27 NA CASSLSVLAEAFF TGTGCCAGCAGTTTATCTGTTTTGGCTGAAGCTTTCTTT
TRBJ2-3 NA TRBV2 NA CASSEGAYRSTDTQYF TGTGCCAGCAGTGAGGGAGCGTACCGGAGCACAGATACGCAGTATTTT
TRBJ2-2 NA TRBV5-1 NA CASSLDRHTGELFF TGCGCCAGCAGCTTGGACAGGCATACCGGGGAGCTGTTTTTT
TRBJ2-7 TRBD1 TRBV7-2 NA CASRRTGTGTYEQYF TGTGCCAGCAGGCGGACCGGGACAGGGACCTACGAGCAGTACTTC
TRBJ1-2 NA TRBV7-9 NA CASSLPPGEGYTF TGTGCCAGCAGCTTACCCCCGGGGGAGGGCTACACCTTC
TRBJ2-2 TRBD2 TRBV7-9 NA CASSPPAGLAGELFF TGTGCCAGCAGCCCCCCAGCGGGGCTCGCCGGGGAGCTGTTTTTT
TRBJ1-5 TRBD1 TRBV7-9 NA CASSSTGGANQPQHF TGTGCCAGCAGCTCAACAGGGGGCGCGAATCAGCCCCAGCATTTT
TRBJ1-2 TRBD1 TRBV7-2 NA CASSLGRTGRGDGYTF TGTGCCAGCAGCCTGGGAAGGACAGGGCGCGGTGATGGCTACACCTTC
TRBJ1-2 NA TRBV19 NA CASSPLPTFPYGYTF TGTGCCAGTAGTCCTCTACCCACCTTCCCCTATGGCTACACCTTC
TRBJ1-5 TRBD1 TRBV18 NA CASSSRRQGFNQPQHF TGTGCCAGCTCATCCCGGAGACAGGGCTTTAATCAGCCCCAGCATTTT
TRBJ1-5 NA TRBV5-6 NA CASSLRRGWGNQPQHF TGTGCCAGCAGCTTGCGCAGGGGCTGGGGCAATCAGCCCCAGCATTTT
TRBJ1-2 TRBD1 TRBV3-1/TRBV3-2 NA CASSQGAGGFYGYTF TGTGCCAGCAGCCAAGGGGCAGGGGGCTTCTATGGCTACACCTTC
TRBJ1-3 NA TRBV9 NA CASSVGPSDTIYF TGTGCCAGCAGCGTGGGACCGTCTGACACCATATATTTT
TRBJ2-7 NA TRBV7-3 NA CASSLAAGISYEQYF TGTGCCAGCAGCTTAGCAGCAGGGATATCCTACGAGCAGTACTTC
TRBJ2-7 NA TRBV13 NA CASSSPNSYEQYF TGTGCCAGCAGCTCGCCTAACTCCTACGAGCAGTACTTC
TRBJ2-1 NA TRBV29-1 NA CSVDGSGGNEQFF TGCAGCGTTGACGGTTCAGGGGGGAATGAGCAGTTCTTC
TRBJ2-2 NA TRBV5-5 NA CASSLSPNTGELFF TGTGCCAGCAGCTTGTCTCCGAACACCGGGGAGCTGTTTTTT
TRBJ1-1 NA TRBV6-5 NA CASSLRGAENTEAFF TGTGCCAGCAGTTTACGGGGGGCCGAGAACACTGAAGCTTTCTTT
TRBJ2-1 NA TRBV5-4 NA CASSSRGGISYNEQFF TGTGCCAGCAGCTCCAGGGGTGGGATCTCCTACAATGAGCAGTTCTTC
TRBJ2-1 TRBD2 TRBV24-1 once CATQSGSAYNEQFF TGTGCCACCCAAAGCGGGAGTGCATACAATGAGCAGTTCTTC
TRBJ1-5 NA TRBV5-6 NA CASSLFDGSNQPQHF TGTGCCAGCAGCTTGTTTGACGGTAGCAATCAGCCCCAGCATTTT
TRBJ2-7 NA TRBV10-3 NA CAISEPSDRPSYEQYF TGTGCCATCAGTGAGCCCTCCGACAGGCCCTCCTACGAGCAGTACTTC